These T cell receptor beta chains were read from a single sample in a study of blood T cell repertoires in COVID-19. The data were produced by immunoSEQ multiplex PCR, yet TCRdb's version contains in-frame clones alone and is incomplete. Seen here are more than 400,000 clones, roughly 91% observed once, and the top ten hold 0.6%. Input material: PBMCs or T cells enriched from blood (not recorded which). Receptor source: a man between 18 and 29 years old who had recovered from COVID-19. CDR3s include the opening cysteine and the closing phenylalanine or tryptophan.

11,TRBV14,CASSQRNEQFF
15,TRBV5-8,CASSPFGGKVDEQFF
15,TRBV6-5,CASSYGPLNGNTIYF
17,TRBV3-1/TRBV3-2,CASSYHPGTGRSETQYF
14,TRBV24-1,CATSDGTAPDGYTF
13,TRBV29-1,CSVSRTIQETQYF
16,TRBV7-3,CASSLTPSGSTDTQYF
16,TRBV24-1,CATSEPGGVGADTQYF
13,TRBV28,CASTVPRGYGYTF
14,TRBV5-1,CASSPTAGPGGYTF
14,TRBV27,CASSRGGLGETQYF
15,TRBV7-9,CASSPKRGRGDGYTF
13,TRBV4-1,CASRKQGGYGYTF
16,TRBV5-1,CASSLGVAQAPPEAFF
16,TRBV5-6,CASSLYPLPGDTEAFF
14,TRBV28,CASSLTGDDQPQHF
16,TRBV25-1,CASSEIQPTGRYGYTF
16,TRBV9,CASSPQRGQGADTQYF
14,TRBV7-3,CASSPTGGSDEQFF
13,TRBV5-8,CASRASGGSEAFF
15,TRBV19,CASSIGQIGNQPQHF
15,TRBV5-4,CASSFGERSGNTIYF
15,TRBV6-5,CASSPLGGSGNEQFF
15,TRBV10-3,CAIRAGTANGNTIYF
14,TRBV11-3,CASSFQGSQSPLHF
14,TRBV27,CASSLFPGNTEAFF
15,TRBV6-1,CASSDYRAYSYGYTF
12,TRBV10-1,CASSDADQPQHF
16,TRBV9,CASSVAGTSGTNEQFF
17,TRBV10-2,CASSGPGTSGRAKTQYF
14,TRBV13,CASSLYRGLYGYTF
17,TRBV7-3,CASSFSSGGSSNQPQHF
14,TRBV4-1,CASSQDRVNYGYTF
15,TRBV2,CASSQAGGRTGELFF
15,TRBV29-1,CSAYGTSGGGETQYF
15,TRBV5-1,CASSLGAAGTYEQYF
13,TRBV5-1,CASRRDSNQPQHF
16,TRBV2,CASSLTSRDRASPLHF
13,TRBV18,CASSPLETDTQYF
17,TRBV27,CASSPSFLRVRHQPQHF
13,TRBV3-1/TRBV3-2,CASSQVRVAEAFF
15,TRBV5-1,CASSLEQGTTDTQYF
16,TRBV7-9,CASSSRLASGDNEQFF
14,TRBV5-1,CASSWTGSGYEQYF
13,TRBV19,CASSPNRGNTIYF
15,TRBV3-1/TRBV3-2,CASSRSAGETYEQYF
12,TRBV13,CASSFQNQPQHF
13,TRBV5-1,CASSAAGGYGYTF
12,TRBV5-1,CASSGTSYEQYF
14,TRBV20-1,CSASSTSTGFEAFF
14,TRBV10-1,CASSSGSNTGELFF
14,TRBV7-2,CASSQGHANTEAFF
14,TRBV27,CASSSPPAGGEAFF
14,TRBV12-2,CASRQPDRGEGYTF